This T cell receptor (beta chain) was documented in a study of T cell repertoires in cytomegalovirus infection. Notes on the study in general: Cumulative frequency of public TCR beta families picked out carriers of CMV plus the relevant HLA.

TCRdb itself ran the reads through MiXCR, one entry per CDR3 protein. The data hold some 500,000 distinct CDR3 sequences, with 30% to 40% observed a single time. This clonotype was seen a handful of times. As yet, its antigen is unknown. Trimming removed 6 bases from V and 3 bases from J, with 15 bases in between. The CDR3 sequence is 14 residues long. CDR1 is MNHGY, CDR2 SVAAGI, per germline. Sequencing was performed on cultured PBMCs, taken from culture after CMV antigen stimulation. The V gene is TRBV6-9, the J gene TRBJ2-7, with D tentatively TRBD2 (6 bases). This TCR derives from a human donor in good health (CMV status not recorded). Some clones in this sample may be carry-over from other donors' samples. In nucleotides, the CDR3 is TGTGCCAGCAGAAGCGTAAGGAGGGGCTACGAGCAGTACTTC. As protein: CASRSVRRGYEQYF.